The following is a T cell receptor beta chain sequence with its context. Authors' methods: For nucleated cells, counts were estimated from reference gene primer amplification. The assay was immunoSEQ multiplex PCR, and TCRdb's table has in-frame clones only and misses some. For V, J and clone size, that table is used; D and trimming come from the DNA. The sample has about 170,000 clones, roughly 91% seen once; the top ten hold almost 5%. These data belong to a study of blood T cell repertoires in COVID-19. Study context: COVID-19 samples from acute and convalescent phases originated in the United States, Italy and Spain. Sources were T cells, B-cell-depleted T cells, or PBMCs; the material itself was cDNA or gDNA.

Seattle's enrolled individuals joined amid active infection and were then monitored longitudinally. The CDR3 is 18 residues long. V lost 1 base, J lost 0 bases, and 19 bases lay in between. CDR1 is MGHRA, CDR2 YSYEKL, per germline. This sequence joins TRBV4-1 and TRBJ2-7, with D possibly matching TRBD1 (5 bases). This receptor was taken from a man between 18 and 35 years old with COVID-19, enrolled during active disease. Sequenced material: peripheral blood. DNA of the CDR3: TGCGCCAGCAGCCAAGGACTTAGGGGCAGCCAACGCTCCTACGAGCAGTACTTC. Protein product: CASSQGLRGSQRSYEQYF.